These 23 T cell receptor beta chains originate from one sample sequenced in a study of blood T cell repertoires in COVID-19 (dated by TCRdb to the early 2020s). The library was prepared using the immunoSEQ multiplex PCR assay. As stored in TCRdb, this immuneACCESS dataset retains in-frame rearrangements with V and J assigned. A fraction of the clones does not appear; measured against another copy, unresolved V genes explain less than half of the discrepancy, and the remainder lacks a known reason. The sample profile shows roughly 64,000 clones; roughly three quarters of them were found once. 11% to 15% of the sample belongs to the ten largest clones. Sequencing input: peripheral blood. Every receptor here comes from a man aged 60 to 69 with COVID-19, enrolled during active disease.

V is TRBV10-3 and J is TRBJ1-4; 8 bases are shared with TRBD1. Germline CDR1 is ENHRY and CDR2 is SYGVKD. The J segment lost 6 bases and the V segment lost 6 bases, leaving 9 bases of the junction unmatched. The CDR3 sequence is 15 residues long. CDR3 DNA sequence: TGTGCCATCAGGAAGGACAGGGATGATGATGAAAAACTGTTTTTT. It specifies CAIRKDRDDDEKLFF.

The genes are TRBV2 and TRBJ1-5; D is unresolved. From germline, CDR1 is SNHLY and CDR2 FYNNEI. The CDR3 spans 15 residues. V lost 2 bases, J lost 0 bases, and 8 bases lay in between. The CDR3 region has the DNA TGTGCCAGCAGTGAACAGGTTAATAGCAATCAGCCCCAGCATTTT. Residues: CASSEQVNSNQPQHF.

The chain combines TRBV27 with TRBJ2-2, with D hard to call. Germline V lookup: CDR1 MNHEY, CDR2 SMNVEV (reference sequence). The CDR3 consists of 13 residues. V lost 7 bases to trimming and J lost 2 bases, with 8 bases between them. In nucleotides, the CDR3 is TGTGCCAGCACGGCTAGAAACACCGGGGAGCTGTTTTTT. Residues: CASTARNTGELFF.

J is TRBJ1-1 and V is TRBV7-3; D perhaps matches TRBD1 (6 bases). V was cut by 5 bases and J by 6 bases, with 13 bases left in between. The germline V gene encodes CDR1 SGHTA and CDR2 FQGTGA. The CDR3 length is 13 residues. In DNA form, the CDR3 reads TGTGCCAGCAGCCCGACAGGAAGTCCTGAAGCTTTCTTT. This translates into CASSPTGSPEAFF.

By its share, this clone is medium-sized. The gene calls are TRBV6-6 and TRBJ1-4; D uncertain. The CDR3 consists of 12 residues. CDR1 MNHNY and CDR2 SVGAGI come from the germline V gene (reference sequence). The V end was cut by 2 bases, the J end by 6 bases, with 4 bases between. The CDR3 here is CASSYLHEKLFF. DNA for the CDR3: TGTGCCAGCAGTTACCTCCATGAAAAACTGTTTTTT.

This chain joins TRBV5-4 and TRBJ2-4, with TRBD1 identical over 9 bases. The CDR3 has 16 residues. From germline, CDR1 is SGHNT and CDR2 YYREEE (reference sequence). J lost 3 bases, V lost 4 bases, and 8 bases had no gene match. The CDR3 is CASSPPGTGRKNIQYF. CDR3 sequence (DNA): TGTGCCAGCAGCCCGCCCGGGACAGGGCGCAAAAACATTCAGTACTTC.

The rearrangement uses TRBV5-6 and TRBJ1-2, with 8 bases lining up with TRBD1. CDR1 is SGHDT, CDR2 YYEEEE, per germline. This CDR3 contains 12 residues. J gave up 5 bases and V 4 bases, and 1 base lay outside the gene matches. CDR3 bases: TGTGCCAGCAGCAGACAGGGGTATGGCTACACCTTC. This sequence encodes CASSRQGYGYTF. Full variable domain (rest looked up from reference TRBV5-6 and TRBJ1-2): DAGVTQSPTHLIKTRGQQVTLRCSPKSGHDTVSWYQQALGQGPQFIFQYYEEEERQRGNFPDRFSGHQFPNYSSELNVNALLLGDSALYLCASSRQGYGYTFGSGTRLTVV.

This clone was counted many times. The V and J genes are TRBV10-3 and TRBJ2-7, with D possibly being TRBD1 (6 bases). V was cut by 4 bases and J by 6 bases, with 13 bases left in between. The CDR3 length is 13 residues. CDR1 is ENHRY, CDR2 SYGVKD, per germline. In DNA form, the CDR3 reads TGTGCCATCAGTGGGGGGCTCCGTCGCGAGCAGTACTTC. This codes for CAISGGLRREQYF.

The CDR3 coding sequence is TGTGCCATCAGTGCCGGAGGGGCCACAGATACGCAGTATTTT. This gives the protein CAISAGGATDTQYF. The rearrangement uses TRBV10-3 and TRBJ2-3; D is perhaps TRBD2 (6 bases). The length of the CDR3 is 14 residues. Between the trimmed V and J ends, which lost 4 bases and 2 bases, there was a span of 10 bases. Germline V CDR1 and CDR2: ENHRY, SYGVKD.

This rearrangement joins TRBV25-1 to TRBJ2-5; possibly TRBD1 for D (6 bases). The CDR3 is 14 amino acids. V lost 7 bases and J 2 bases, leaving 14 bases between the germline ends. Germline V CDR1 and CDR2: MGHDK, SYGVNS. In DNA form, the CDR3 reads TGTGCCAGCACCCCCCGGGACAATCAAGAGACCCAGTACTTC. Translating it yields CASTPRDNQETQYF.

The J gene is TRBJ2-7, the V gene TRBV7-3; TRBD1 matches at 11 bases. V trimming: 4 bases; J trimming: 5 bases; junction bases outside the gene matches: 7. This CDR3 has 15 amino acids. Germline lookup yields CDR1 SGHTA and CDR2 FQGTGA. This CDR3 reads CASSSPGQGVHEQYF. CDR3 in DNA: TGTGCCAGCAGCTCGCCGGGACAGGGGGTCCACGAGCAGTACTTC.

The V gene is TRBV11-3, the J gene TRBJ2-2, with D unclear. V lost 6 bases and J lost 7, with 9 bases in between. In germline, CDR1 is SGHNT, CDR2 YENEEA. This CDR3 is built from 12 residues. The CDR3 loop is CASRAQDGELFF. The DNA of the CDR3 is TGTGCCAGCAGGGCCCAGGACGGGGAGCTGTTTTTT.

This clone was seen only a few times. J is TRBJ2-2 and V is TRBV2, with a possible D match to TRBD1 (5 bases). V gave up 6 bases and J gave up 1 base, with 6 bases separating them. The germline CDR1 and CDR2 sequences are SNHLY and FYNNEI. The CDR3 runs to 13 residues. The chain's CDR3 is CASRQENTGELFF. The CDR3 DNA follows: TGTGCCAGCAGACAGGAGAACACCGGGGAGCTGTTTTTT.

The rearrangement uses TRBV28 and TRBJ2-1; D is perhaps TRBD2 (6 bases). The CDR3 contains 15 residues. From germline, CDR1 is MDHEN and CDR2 SYDVKM. The V end was cut by 6 bases, the J end by 2 bases, with 14 bases between. The CDR3, as DNA: TGTGCCAGCAGCCCACGGGGGAAACCCTACAATGAGCAGTTCTTC. It is translated as CASSPRGKPYNEQFF.

V and J are TRBV6-2 or TRBV6-3 and TRBJ1-1; D is undetermined. This CDR3 has 15 residues. V dropped 5 bases and J dropped 1 base, with 14 bases sitting between them. CDR1 is MNHEY, CDR2 SVGEGT, per germline. CDR3 amino acids: CASSRALPSNTEAFF. CDR3 nucleotides: TGTGCCAGCAGTCGAGCCTTGCCGTCGAACACTGAAGCTTTCTTT.

This clone was seen a few times. The chain uses TRBV7-2 and TRBJ2-5, with D unclear. V was shortened by 4 bases and J by 1 base, with 7 bases between the two germline ends. The CDR3 totals 13 residues. Germline V lookup: CDR1 SGHTA, CDR2 FQGNSA. The CDR3 is CASSSTRQETQYF. CDR3 sequence (DNA): TGTGCCAGCAGCTCAACGCGCCAAGAGACCCAGTACTTC.

This chain's CDR3 is CASSLNGGVSTDTQYF. In DNA form, the CDR3 reads TGTGCCAGCAGCTTAAACGGGGGGGTCTCCACAGATACGCAGTATTTT. The chain recombines TRBV7-3 with TRBJ2-3, with 8 bases identical to TRBD2. V lost 1 base and J lost 2; bases outside the gene matches: 5. CDR3 size: 16 residues. Germline CDR1 and CDR2: SGHTA and FQGTGA.

This clone was seen more than once but under ten times. The chain carries TRBV5-1 and TRBJ1-2, with unresolved D. The germline CDR1 and CDR2 sequences are SGHRS and YFSETQ. Trimming left V 4 bases short and J 2 bases short, with 12 bases between. CDR3 size: 14 residues. The CDR3 DNA reads TGCGCCAGCAGCCTTGGAGACGCCAACTATGGCTACACCTTC. It encodes CASSLGDANYGYTF.

This clone was picked up a small number of times. The chain has TRBV9 and TRBJ2-5; 8 bases are a match to TRBD1. Germline V lookup: CDR1 SGDLS, CDR2 YYNGEE. V lost 3 bases and J lost 3; bases outside the gene matches: 7. The CDR3 is 15 amino acids. The CDR3 DNA follows: TGTGCCAGCAGCGAGAACGGACAGGGAGAAGAGACCCAGTACTTC. Amino acid sequence: CASSENGQGEETQYF. Full variable domain (missing parts from reference TRBV9 and TRBJ2-5): DSGVTQTPKHLITATGQRVTLRCSPRSGDLSVYWYQQSLDQGLQFLIQYYNGEERAKGNILERFSAQQFPDLHSELNLSSLELGDSALYFCASSENGQGEETQYFGPGTRLLVL.

The chain carries TRBV11-2 and TRBJ2-2; possible D gene TRBD1, 7 bases. Trimming removed 5 bases at V and 1 base at J, with 17 bases between. The CDR3 is 17 residues long. Germline V gene data show CDR1 as SGHAT and CDR2 as FQNNGV. The CDR3 coding sequence is TGTGCCAGCAGCGAACCCCCAGGGGGGTTGAACACCGGGGAGCTGTTTTTT. It yields the protein CASSEPPGGLNTGELFF.

The chain has TRBV9 and TRBJ1-1, with 7 bases that match TRBD1. Trimming cost V 3 bases and J 11 bases; bases outside gene matches: 10. Germline V gene data show CDR1 as SGDLS and CDR2 as YYNGEE. This CDR3 contains 13 residues. The CDR3 region has the DNA TGTGCCAGCAGCGAGCCTCCGACAGGGCGGGCTTTCTTT. It is translated as CASSEPPTGRAFF.

V is TRBV30 and J is TRBJ1-3, with TRBD1 as a possible D gene (6 bases). V shed 4 bases and J shed 2 bases, with 15 bases lying between them. Germline CDR1 is GTSNPN and CDR2 is SVGIG (reference sequence). This CDR3 is built from 15 residues. CDR3 nucleotide sequence: TGTGCCTGGACCGCAGGCCCAGGGGCTGGAAACACCATATATTTT. It specifies CAWTAGPGAGNTIYF.

The chain carries TRBV2 and TRBJ2-3; 8 nucleotides match TRBD1. Germline V gives CDR1 SNHLY, CDR2 FYNNEI. With 4 bases clipped from V and 4 bases from J, the junction kept 7 bases outside the gene matches. The CDR3 has 15 amino acids. For the CDR3, the DNA is TGTGCCAGCAGTGGGATCGGGACAGGTGCAGATACGCAGTATTTT. Translating it yields CASSGIGTGADTQYF.